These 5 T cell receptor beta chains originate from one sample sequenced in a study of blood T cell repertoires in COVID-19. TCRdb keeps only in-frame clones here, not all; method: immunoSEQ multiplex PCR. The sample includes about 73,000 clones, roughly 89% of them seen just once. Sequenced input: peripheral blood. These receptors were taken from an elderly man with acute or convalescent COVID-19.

The CDR3 sequence is CASSSWGRNTGELFF. The CDR3 DNA reads TGTGCCAGCAGCTCCTGGGGCCGGAACACCGGGGAGCTGTTTTTT. The chain uses TRBV7-9 and TRBJ2-2; maybe TRBD1 (5 bases). Trimming took off 4 bases at V and 1 base at J, with 10 bases between the two ends. This CDR3 contains 15 residues. CDR1 SEHNR and CDR2 FQNEAQ come from the germline V gene (reference sequence).

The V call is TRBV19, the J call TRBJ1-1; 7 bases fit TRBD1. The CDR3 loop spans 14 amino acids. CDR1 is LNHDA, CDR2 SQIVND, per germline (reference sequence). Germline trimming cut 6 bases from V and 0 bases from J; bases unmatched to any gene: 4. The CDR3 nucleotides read TGTGCCAGTAGGACAGGGTTAATGAACACTGAAGCTTTCTTT. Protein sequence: CASRTGLMNTEAFF. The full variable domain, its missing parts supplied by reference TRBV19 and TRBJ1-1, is DGGITQSPKYLFRKEGQNVTLSCEQNLNHDAMYWYRQDPGQGLRLIYYSQIVNDFQKGDIAEGYSVSREKKESFPLTVTSAQKNPTAFYLCASRTGLMNTEAFFGQGTRLTVV.

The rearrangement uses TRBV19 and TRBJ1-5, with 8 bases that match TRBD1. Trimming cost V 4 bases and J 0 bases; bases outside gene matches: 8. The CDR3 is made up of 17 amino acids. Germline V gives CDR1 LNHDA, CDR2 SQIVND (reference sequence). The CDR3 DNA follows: TGTGCCAGTAGTACCCTGGGGACAGGCGTTAGCAATCAGCCCCAGCATTTT. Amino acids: CASSTLGTGVSNQPQHF.

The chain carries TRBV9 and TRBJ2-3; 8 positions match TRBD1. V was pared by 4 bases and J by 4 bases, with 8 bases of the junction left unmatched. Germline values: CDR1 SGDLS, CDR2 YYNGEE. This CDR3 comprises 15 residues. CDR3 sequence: CASSFFGQGPDTQYF. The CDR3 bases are TGTGCCAGCAGCTTTTTTGGACAGGGCCCAGATACGCAGTATTTT.

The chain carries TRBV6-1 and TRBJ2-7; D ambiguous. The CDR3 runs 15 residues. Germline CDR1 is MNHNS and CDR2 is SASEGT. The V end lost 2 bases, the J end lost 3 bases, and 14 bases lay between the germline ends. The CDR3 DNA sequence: TGTGCCAGCAGTGAAAATTTGTTTGGCAGCTACGAGCAGTACTTC. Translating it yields CASSENLFGSYEQYF.